These 24 T cell receptor beta chains originate from one sample sequenced in a study of blood T cell repertoires in COVID-19 (dated by TCRdb to the early 2020s). The library was prepared using the immunoSEQ multiplex PCR assay. Imported from immuneACCESS, the table was reduced by TCRdb to in-frame sequences with V and J called. These copies leave out some clones; in studies compared against another copy, an unresolved V gene accounts for under half, and the cause of the remainder is not known. This sample comprises almost 500,000 clones, approximately 91% of them detected only once. The ten biggest clones cover approximately 8% of the sample. Sample: PBMCs or T cells enriched from blood (not recorded which). These receptors were collected from an older woman who had recovered from COVID-19.

CDR3 residues: CATRQGAGTEAFF. Here the CDR3 DNA reads TGTGCCACCAGACAGGGGGCTGGCACTGAAGCTTTCTTT. This chain joins TRBV24-1 and TRBJ1-1; the match to TRBD1 covers 9 bases. The germline V gene has CDR1 KGHDR and CDR2 SFDVKD. V lost 7 bases and J lost 4; bases outside the gene matches: 3. The CDR3 is 13 amino acids.

The V call is TRBV30, the J call TRBJ2-7; TRBD1 matches 9 bases. Per the germline V gene, CDR1 is GTSNPN and CDR2 is SVGIG (reference sequence). The CDR3 runs 14 residues. V was pared by 3 bases and J by 7 bases, with 10 bases of the junction left unmatched. The CDR3 DNA reads TGTGCCTGGAGCCAGGGGACAGGGCTGGGAGAGCAGTACTTC. Encoded protein: CAWSQGTGLGEQYF.

The chain carries TRBV5-1 and TRBJ2-6; 7 bases agree with TRBD1. V trimming: 5 bases; J trimming: 3 bases; junction bases outside the gene matches: 2. In germline, CDR1 is SGHRS, CDR2 YFSETQ. This CDR3 contains 14 residues. The CDR3 DNA is TGCGCCAGCAGAGGGGGCGGTGGGGCCAACGTCCTGACTTTC. It yields the protein CASRGGGGANVLTF.

The chain couples TRBV3-1 (or the pseudogene TRBV3-2) to TRBJ1-2, with TRBD1 matching 9 bases. J lost 8 bases, V lost 1 base, and 8 bases had no gene match. Germline CDR1 reads LGHDT; CDR2 reads YNNKEL (reference sequence). CDR3 length equals 15 residues. CDR3 DNA: TGTGCCAGCAGCCAAGCTCCGGGACAGGGTAGGGGCTACACCTTC. Translation gives CASSQAPGQGRGYTF.

This rearrangement joins TRBV19 to TRBJ1-5, with 8 bases that match TRBD1. With 11 bases clipped from V and 2 bases from J, the junction kept 8 bases outside the gene matches. Germline lookup yields CDR1 LNHDA and CDR2 SQIVND (reference sequence). This CDR3 spans 14 amino acids. The CDR3 region has the DNA TGTGCCTCGGCCCAGGGGGCTGGCAATCAGCCCCAGCATTTT. This translates into CASAQGAGNQPQHF. Complete variable domain (other parts from reference TRBV19 and TRBJ1-5): DGGITQSPKYLFRKEGQNVTLSCEQNLNHDAMYWYRQDPGQGLRLIYYSQIVNDFQKGDIAEGYSVSREKKESFPLTVTSAQKNPTAFYLCASAQGAGNQPQHFGDGTRLSIL.

The rearrangement uses TRBV6-5 and TRBJ1-5; D call uncertain. Germline V CDR1 and CDR2: MNHEY, SVGAGI. V was trimmed by 7 bases and J by 2 bases, leaving 9 bases between them. The CDR3 spans 13 residues. The CDR3 spells CASTPSRNQPQHF. CDR3 DNA sequence: TGTGCCAGCACTCCTAGCCGCAATCAGCCCCAGCATTTT.

This clone was seen only a few times. Here the CDR3 reads CASSGSRTGNYGYTF. In DNA, the CDR3 is TGTGCCAGCAGCGGATCCCGGACTGGAAACTATGGCTACACCTTC. The chain links TRBV6-5 to TRBJ1-2; no clear D. The V end was cut by 6 bases, the J end by 2 bases, with 16 bases between. This CDR3 is built from 15 residues. The V gene's germline CDR1 is MNHEY and CDR2 SVGAGI.

The chain is built from TRBV5-1 and TRBJ1-2; tentatively, D is TRBD1 (5 bases). CDR3 length: 14 amino acids. Germline lookup yields CDR1 SGHRS and CDR2 YFSETQ. V lost 4 bases, J lost 3 bases, and 13 bases lay in between. In DNA, the CDR3 is TGCGCCAGCAGCCCAAACCCGACAGACTATGGCTACACCTTC. Protein: CASSPNPTDYGYTF.

The chain joins TRBV6-5 to TRBJ2-7; D may be TRBD2 (6 bases). The V gene lost 5 bases and the J gene lost 1 base, with 15 bases spanning the gap. This CDR3 spans 15 amino acids. Per germline, CDR1 MNHEY and CDR2 SVGAGI. This CDR3 is CASSPQGGVSYEQYF. CDR3 in DNA: TGTGCCAGCAGTCCTCAGGGAGGCGTGTCCTACGAGCAGTACTTC.

J is TRBJ1-1 and V is TRBV5-1; 11 bases map to TRBD1. The CDR3 runs to 13 residues. The germline CDR1 and CDR2 sequences are SGHRS and YFSETQ. V shed 4 bases and J 8 bases; nucleotides not matched to a gene: 4. The CDR3 region has the DNA TGCGCCAGCAGCCCCGGGACAGGGGGAGAAGCTTTCTTT. Its protein is CASSPGTGGEAFF.

The gene calls are TRBV10-3 and TRBJ2-2, with 10 bases fitting TRBD2. Germline V lookup: CDR1 ENHRY, CDR2 SYGVKD. Losses at the gene ends were 4 bases for V and 1 base for J; bases not matched to a gene: 9. This CDR3 region has 18 residues. The CDR3 protein is CAISVGGPSGGNTGELFF. The CDR3 nucleotides read TGTGCCATCAGTGTAGGAGGTCCTAGCGGGGGGAACACCGGGGAGCTGTTTTTT.

The genes are TRBV3-1 (or the pseudogene TRBV3-2) and TRBJ2-7; possibly TRBD1 for D (6 bases). With 4 bases removed from V and 4 bases from J, the gap between germline ends came to 17 bases. This CDR3 region has 15 residues. CDR1 LGHDT and CDR2 YNNKEL come from the germline V gene (reference sequence). CDR3 loop: CASSPPSRQDYEQYF. For the CDR3, the DNA is TGTGCCAGCAGCCCCCCAAGCAGACAGGATTACGAGCAGTACTTC.

The table lists this clone with a few counts. The chain couples TRBV6-5 to TRBJ1-5; 11 bases align to TRBD1. The CDR3 has 15 residues. The J segment lost 8 bases and the V segment lost 4 bases, leaving 7 bases of the junction unmatched. Germline V gene data show CDR1 as MNHEY and CDR2 as SVGAGI. CDR3 region: CASSCQDRGPEPQHF. CDR3 nucleotide sequence: TGTGCCAGCAGTTGTCAGGACAGGGGGCCGGAGCCCCAGCATTTT.

The chain has TRBV25-1 and TRBJ2-6; D uncertain. There are 13 residues in the CDR3. Germline V gives CDR1 MGHDK, CDR2 SYGVNS. V was trimmed by 5 bases and J by 1 base, leaving 3 bases between them. The CDR3 DNA is TGTGCCAGCAGTCGGTCTGGGGCCAACGTCCTGACTTTC. Translation: CASSRSGANVLTF.

The chain uses TRBV5-6 and TRBJ1-2; D unclear. This CDR3 region has 14 residues. Trimming cost V 3 bases and J 4 bases, with 13 bases left between them. Germline V gene sequence: CDR1 SGHDT, CDR2 YYEEEE. The CDR3 spells CASSSGESFYGYTF. DNA for the CDR3: TGTGCCAGCAGCTCTGGGGAGAGCTTCTATGGCTACACCTTC. Drawing the rest from reference TRBV5-6 and TRBJ1-2, the complete variable domain is DAGVTQSPTHLIKTRGQQVTLRCSPKSGHDTVSWYQQALGQGPQFIFQYYEEEERQRGNFPDRFSGHQFPNYSSELNVNALLLGDSALYLCASSSGESFYGYTFGSGTRLTVV.

The CDR3 here is CASSLDRGGGYNSPLHF. CDR3 in DNA: TGCGCCAGCAGCCTGGACAGGGGTGGGGGCTATAATTCACCCCTCCACTTT. This sequence joins TRBV5-1 and TRBJ1-6, with 9 bases identical to TRBD1. V trimming: 4 bases; J trimming: 3 bases; junction bases outside the gene matches: 8. This CDR3 has 17 residues. Germline V CDR1 and CDR2: SGHRS, YFSETQ.

The rearrangement joins TRBV12-3 or TRBV12-4 to TRBJ1-6; D call uncertain. This CDR3 contains 13 residues. V dropped 5 bases and J dropped 9 bases, with 11 bases sitting between them. CDR3 sequence: CASSDDWVSPLHF. The CDR3 nucleotides read TGTGCCAGCAGTGACGACTGGGTTTCACCCCTCCACTTT.

The V and J genes are TRBV3-1 (or the pseudogene TRBV3-2) and TRBJ1-2; D possibly corresponds to TRBD1 (6 bases). This CDR3 spans 15 amino acids. Germline V gene data show CDR1 as LGHDT and CDR2 as YNNKEL (reference sequence). Trimming pared 1 base from V and 6 bases from J, leaving 15 bases between. The CDR3 region is CASSQAIRDMDGYTF. CDR3 sequence (DNA): TGTGCCAGCAGCCAAGCCATCCGGGACATGGATGGCTACACCTTC.

The CDR3 loop is CASSSTTGVGTEAFF. The CDR3 bases are TGTGCCAGCAGCTCAACAACAGGGGTAGGCACTGAAGCTTTCTTT. The chain has TRBV11-2 and TRBJ1-1, with 7 bases lining up with TRBD1. Germline V gene lookup returns CDR1 SGHAT and CDR2 FQNNGV. The V segment lost 4 bases and the J segment 4 bases; nucleotides outside the gene matches: 9. The CDR3 is 15 amino acids.

This clone was recorded only once. The V and J genes are TRBV4-1 and TRBJ1-4, with unresolved D. Trimming took off 4 bases at V and 4 bases at J, with 7 bases between the two ends. From germline, CDR1 is MGHRA and CDR2 YSYEKL. The CDR3 is made up of 13 amino acids. The CDR3 DNA sequence: TGCGCCAGCAGCCCCGGGATTAATGAAAAACTGTTTTTT. Translated: CASSPGINEKLFF.

This clone was observed a few times. The V and J genes are TRBV5-4 and TRBJ1-2; 10 positions agree with TRBD1. The V segment lost 0 bases and the J segment 6 bases; nucleotides outside the gene matches: 5. The CDR3 has 15 amino acids. Germline V CDR1 and CDR2: SGHNT, YYREEE (reference sequence). The CDR3 DNA sequence: TGTGCCAGCAGCTTGGTGACAGGGGGCGCGAATGGCTACACCTTC. It is translated as CASSLVTGGANGYTF.

The chain employs TRBV5-1 and TRBJ1-1, with a weak D call TRBD1 (5 bases). The CDR3 has 14 amino acids. Germline V gene lookup returns CDR1 SGHRS and CDR2 YFSETQ. Trimming removed 2 bases from V and 2 bases from J, with 10 bases in between. In nucleotides, the CDR3 is TGCGCCAGCAGCTTTCAGGGCCCAAACACTGAAGCTTTCTTT. Protein: CASSFQGPNTEAFF.

The chain is built from TRBV5-4 and TRBJ1-2; a weak D match, TRBD1 (6 bases). Per the germline V gene, CDR1 is SGHNT and CDR2 is YYREEE (reference sequence). V was shortened by 4 bases and J by 3 bases, with 10 bases between the two germline ends. CDR3 size: 13 residues. The CDR3: CASSDGQHYGYTF. The CDR3 DNA is TGTGCCAGCAGCGACGGACAGCACTATGGCTACACCTTC.

The chain has TRBV5-5 and TRBJ2-5, with D maybe TRBD1 (6 bases). V was cut by 5 bases and J by 5 bases, with 16 bases left in between. The CDR3 has 14 amino acids. The germline V gene encodes CDR1 SGHKS and CDR2 YYEKEE (reference sequence). The CDR3 nucleotides read TGTGCCAGCAGAGAAACAGGGAGTAGGGAGACCCAGTACTTC. It translates to CASRETGSRETQYF.